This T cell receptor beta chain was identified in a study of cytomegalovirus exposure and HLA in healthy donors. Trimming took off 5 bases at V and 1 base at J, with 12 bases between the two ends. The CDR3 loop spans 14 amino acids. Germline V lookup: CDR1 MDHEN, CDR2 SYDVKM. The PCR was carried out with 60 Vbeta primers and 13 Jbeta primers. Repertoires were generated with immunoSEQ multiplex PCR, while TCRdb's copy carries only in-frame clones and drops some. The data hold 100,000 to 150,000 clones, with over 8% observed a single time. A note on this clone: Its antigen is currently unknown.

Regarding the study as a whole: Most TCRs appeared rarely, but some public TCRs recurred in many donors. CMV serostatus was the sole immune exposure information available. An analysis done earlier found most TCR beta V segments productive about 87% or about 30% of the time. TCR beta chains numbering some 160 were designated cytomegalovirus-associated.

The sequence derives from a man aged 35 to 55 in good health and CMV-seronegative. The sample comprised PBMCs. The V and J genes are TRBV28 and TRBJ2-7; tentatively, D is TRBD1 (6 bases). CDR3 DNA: TGTGCCAGCAGTCTACCGACAGGATCCTACGAGCAGTACTTC. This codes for CASSLPTGSYEQYF. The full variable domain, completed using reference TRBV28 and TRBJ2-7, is DVKVTQSSRYLVKRTGEKVFLECVQDMDHENMFWYRQDPGLGLRLIYFSYDVKMKEKGDIPEGYSVSREKKERFSLILESASTNQTSMYLCASSLPTGSYEQYFGPGTRLTVT.